This entry concerns a single T cell receptor beta chain. This CDR3 comprises 15 residues. Germline lookup yields CDR1 SGHRS and CDR2 YFSETQ. J gave up 2 bases and V 4 bases, and 6 bases lay outside the gene matches. These data come from a study of T cells after yellow fever vaccination. TCRdb re-called the 5' RACE reads with MiXCR, one entry per CDR3 protein. The sample lists 400,000 or so distinct CDR3 sequences; approximately 19% were seen once. This chain connects TRBV5-1 to TRBJ2-3; 8 bases are shared with TRBD1. The TCR was taken from a man aged 18 to 29 who received the YFV17D yellow fever vaccine. The sample in question was PBMCs, obtained before the yellow fever booster vaccination. The CDR3 is CASSLSDRATDTQYF. DNA of the CDR3: TGCGCCAGCAGCCTATCGGACAGGGCCACAGATACGCAGTATTTT.